This T cell receptor (beta chain) is from a study of blood T cell repertoires in COVID-19. The wider study: Donors in the United States, Italy and Spain gave samples during acute or convalescent COVID-19. Nucleic acid was either cDNA or gDNA, and it came from T cells, B-cell-depleted T cells, or PBMCs.

Original processing methods: Estimation of nucleated cell counts relied on the amplification of reference gene primers. The data were produced by immunoSEQ multiplex PCR, yet TCRdb's version contains in-frame clones alone and is incomplete. That table gives V, J and clone size, and the DNA gave D and trimming. The sample has fewer than 150,000 clones; roughly nine tenths are singletons. Sequencing was carried out using peripheral blood. The TCR comes from a man between 70 and 80 years old who had recovered from COVID-19.

The CDR3 loop reads CASSLAGGSPLHF. The CDR3 bases are TGTGCCAGCAGCTTGGCCGGGGGTTCACCCCTCCACTTT. The chain couples TRBV5-6 to TRBJ1-6, with D possibly matching TRBD1 (5 bases). Germline V CDR1 and CDR2: SGHDT, YYEEEE. V was clipped by 0 bases and J by 9 bases, with 7 bases between them. The CDR3 has 13 residues.